The next 19 T cell receptor beta chains were all read from a single sample in a study of regulatory T cells in long-lasting Graves disease. In building TCR beta libraries, iRepertoire HTBI primers were used together with Arm-PCR of CDR3 regions. TCRdb re-called the multiplex PCR reads with MiXCR, one entry per CDR3 protein. The sample lists about 350,000 distinct CDR3 sequences, about a sixth occurring once. As to time point: newly diagnosed GD, antithyroid drugs for less than 3 months. Extracted RNA from PBMCs served as the source of the TCR library. Separately, the same data were catalogued under a study of T cells in Graves' hyperthyroidism and ophthalmopathy.

Source: peripheral blood mononuclear cells (PBMCs), taken at new diagnosis, from a patient treated with antithyroid drugs. These receptors originate from a woman in her late teens or twenties with Graves disease.

This clonotype was seen ten or more times. The chain carries TRBV20-1 and TRBJ2-4; D uncertain. V lost 0 bases to trimming and J lost 2 bases, with 14 bases between them. The CDR3 sequence is 16 residues long. The germline V gene encodes CDR1 DFQATT and CDR2 SNEGSKA (reference sequence). The CDR3 region is CSARDPRQGTKNIQYF. DNA for the CDR3: TGCAGTGCTAGAGATCCCCGCCAAGGGACCAAAAACATTCAGTACTTC.

This clonotype was picked up many times. The chain links TRBV20-1 to TRBJ2-7, with D hard to call. CDR1 is DFQATT, CDR2 SNEGSKA, per germline (reference sequence). This CDR3 is 12 amino acids long. Trimming shortened V by 7 bases and J by 5 bases, and 15 bases separated the two germline ends. CDR3 amino acids: CSGEAPSNEQYF. The CDR3 DNA is TGCAGTGGAGAGGCTCCTTCTAACGAGCAGTACTTC.

There are a few counts of this clonotype. The chain couples TRBV5-4 to TRBJ2-6; D uncertain. The CDR3 is 16 residues long. V dropped 0 bases and J dropped 2 bases, with 9 bases sitting between them. Germline V gene lookup returns CDR1 SGHNT and CDR2 YYREEE (reference sequence). CDR3 nucleotide sequence: TGTGCCAGCAGCTTGGTTGTAGGTGCTGGGGCCAACGTCCTGACTTTC. Protein: CASSLVVGAGANVLTF.

This clonotype was seen at least ten times. The chain recombines TRBV11-2 with TRBJ2-7, with TRBD2 as a possible D gene (6 bases). From germline, CDR1 is SGHAT and CDR2 FQNNGV. The V gene lost 6 bases and the J gene lost 0 bases, with 18 bases spanning the gap. The CDR3 length is 16 residues. The CDR3 DNA sequence: TGTGCCAGCAGTTCTAGTGGGGACTCTAGCTCCTACGAGCAGTACTTC. This translates into CASSSSGDSSSYEQYF.

The rearrangement joins TRBV2 to TRBJ2-5, with TRBD1 identical over 9 bases. The germline CDR1 and CDR2 sequences are SNHLY and FYNNEI. The CDR3 totals 14 residues. With 5 bases clipped from V and 8 bases from J, the junction kept 9 bases outside the gene matches. DNA of the CDR3: TGTGCCAGCAGTTTGTCCGGGACAGGGCGAACCCAGTACTTC. Its protein is CASSLSGTGRTQYF.

V gene TRBV6-2 or TRBV6-3 combines with J gene TRBJ2-6; D gene uncertain. The germline V gene encodes CDR1 MNHEY and CDR2 SVGEGT. V lost 7 bases, J lost 0 bases, and 10 bases lay in between. There are 15 residues in the CDR3. Here the CDR3 reads CASNQQNSGANVLTF. The DNA of the CDR3 is TGTGCCAGCAATCAGCAGAACTCTGGGGCCAACGTCCTGACTTTC.

The V and J genes are TRBV4-1 and TRBJ2-1, with TRBD2 as a possible D gene (7 bases). The V gene lost 4 bases and the J gene lost 8 bases, with 15 bases spanning the gap. The CDR3 is made up of 14 amino acids. Germline assignment: CDR1 MGHRA and CDR2 YSYEKL. DNA for the CDR3: TGCGCCAGCAGCCCGTTGGGGGGGGGCTATGAGCAGTTCTTC. It translates to CASSPLGGGYEQFF.

This clonotype has only a few counts. V gene TRBV7-9 combines with J gene TRBJ1-1; the D gene is possibly TRBD1 (5 bases). The CDR3 has 14 amino acids. V shed 0 bases and J shed 1 base, with 6 bases lying between them. Germline V CDR1 and CDR2: SEHNR, FQNEAQ (reference sequence). The CDR3: CASSLATANTEAFF. Written as DNA, the CDR3 is TGTGCCAGCAGCTTAGCGACAGCGAACACTGAAGCTTTCTTT.

This clonotype was seen ten or more times. The CDR3 is CSAGTPTNEKLFF. Here the CDR3 DNA reads TGCAGTGCCGGGACACCAACTAATGAAAAACTGTTTTTT. The chain joins TRBV20-1 to TRBJ1-4; tentatively, D is TRBD1 (6 bases). Germline V gene data show CDR1 as DFQATT and CDR2 as SNEGSKA (reference sequence). The CDR3 has 13 amino acids. V gave up 6 bases and J gave up 0 bases, with 8 bases separating them.

Concerning this clonotype itself: This may be a read error: a much more frequent sequence differs by one nucleotide. The V and J genes are TRBV6-2 or TRBV6-3 and TRBJ2-7, with 7 nucleotides matching TRBD1. Per the germline V gene, CDR1 is MNHEY and CDR2 is SVGEGT. CDR3 length: 12 residues. This CDR3 reads CARRGTLDEQYF. The CDR3 DNA is TGTGCCCGCAGGGGGACCTTGGACGAGCAGTACTTC.

The chain joins TRBV20-1 to TRBJ1-4, with D unclear. Trimming removed 3 bases from V and 8 bases from J, with 13 bases in between. From germline, CDR1 is DFQATT and CDR2 SNEGSKA (reference sequence). This CDR3 region has 13 residues. In DNA form, the CDR3 reads TGCAGTGCTAGCGAAAGTAACAGCGAAAAACTGTTTTTT. This translates into CSASESNSEKLFF.

The rearrangement joins TRBV15 to TRBJ1-4, with TRBD1 identical over 7 bases. This CDR3 spans 15 amino acids. CDR1 LNHNV and CDR2 YYDKDF come from the germline V gene (reference sequence). The V segment lost 3 bases and the J segment 5 bases; nucleotides outside the gene matches: 6. CDR3 sequence (DNA): TGTGCCACCAGCAGCATTACAGGGGCAAATGAAAAACTGTTTTTT. Translating it yields CATSSITGANEKLFF. Looking up the rest from reference TRBV15 and TRBJ1-4 gives the full variable domain: DAMVIQNPRYQVTQFGKPVTLSCSQTLNHNVMYWYQQKSSQAPKLLFHYYDKDFNNEADTPDNFQSRRPNTSFCFLDIRSPGLGDTAMYLCATSSITGANEKLFFGSGTQLSVL.

As to this clonotype: This may be a read error: a much more frequent sequence differs by one nucleotide. This sequence joins TRBV5-1 and TRBJ2-5; D is unresolved. This CDR3 is 13 amino acids long. CDR1 is SGHRS, CDR2 YFSETQ, per germline. DNA for the CDR3: TGTGCCAGCAGCTTGTCAGACCAAGAGGCCCAGTACTTC. Protein sequence: CASSLSDQEAQYF. Full variable domain (missing parts from reference TRBV5-1 and TRBJ2-5): KAGVTQTPRYLIKTRGQQVTLSCSPISGHRSVSWYQQTPGQGLQFLFEYFSETQRNKGNFPGRFSGRQFSNSRSEMNVSTLELGDSALYLCASSLSDQEAQYFGPGTRLLVL.

This clonotype was seen repeatedly, ten times or more. The chain uses TRBV27 and TRBJ1-1; D unclear. The CDR3 covers 15 residues. CDR1 and CDR2 from the germline V gene are MNHEY and SMNVEV (reference sequence). Trimming removed 2 bases from V and 0 bases from J, with 10 bases in between. As DNA, the CDR3 is TGTGCCAGCAGTTTACTTGGCACCTTGAACACTGAAGCTTTCTTT. Translated: CASSLLGTLNTEAFF.

This clonotype appeared many times. J is TRBJ1-2 and V is TRBV20-1; no clear D. The V end was cut by 0 bases, the J end by 2 bases, with 13 bases between. Germline loops: CDR1 DFQATT, CDR2 SNEGSKA (reference sequence). This CDR3 has 15 amino acids. CDR3: CSARDRKVTNYGYTF. The CDR3 DNA sequence: TGCAGTGCTAGAGATCGGAAAGTAACCAACTATGGCTACACCTTC.

J is TRBJ2-1 and V is TRBV20-1; 11 nucleotides match TRBD2. The DNA end is a closer match to TRBJ2-5, so the J assignment may be wrong. The germline V gene has CDR1 DFQATT and CDR2 SNEGSKA (reference sequence). The CDR3 is 15 residues long. CDR3 residues: CSARSLAGGCETQYF. CDR3 sequence (DNA): TGCAGTGCTAGATCCCTAGCGGGGGGTTGTGAGACCCAGTACTTC.

This clonotype was picked up many times. The V and J genes are TRBV7-9 and TRBJ2-6, with D possibly matching TRBD2 (5 bases). Germline V gives CDR1 SEHNR, CDR2 FQNEAQ (reference sequence). The CDR3 extends over 18 amino acids. Trimming pared 5 bases from V and 0 bases from J, leaving 17 bases between. For the CDR3, the DNA is TGTGCCAGCAGCCCAAGGGCGGGTCAAAGCTCTGGGGCCAACGTCCTGACTTTC. It specifies CASSPRAGQSSGANVLTF.

Many counts were recorded for this clonotype. The rearrangement links TRBV27 to TRBJ1-1; D gene uncertain. Trimming left V 0 bases short and J 5 bases short, with 10 bases between. Germline-derived CDR1 and CDR2 are MNHEY and SMNVEV (reference sequence). CDR3 size: 14 residues. The CDR3 region is CASSLSASGTEAFF. CDR3 DNA sequence: TGTGCCAGCAGTTTATCAGCAAGTGGGACTGAAGCTTTCTTT.

This clonotype was seen many times. This sequence joins TRBV15 and TRBJ1-1; tentatively, D is TRBD1 (5 bases). This CDR3 has 16 amino acids. Germline assignment: CDR1 LNHNV and CDR2 YYDKDF (reference sequence). Between the trimmed V and J ends, which lost 0 bases and 0 bases, there was a span of 11 bases. CDR3 in amino acids: CATSREADSLNTEAFF. Written as DNA, the CDR3 is TGTGCCACCAGCAGAGAAGCCGACAGCTTGAACACTGAAGCTTTCTTT.